The 6 T cell receptor beta chains listed next were all sequenced from one sample in a study of blood T cell repertoires in COVID-19. Some clones are missing from TCRdb's copy, which holds only in-frame ones; the method was immunoSEQ multiplex PCR. The sample comprises approximately 260,000 clones, about 93% of which are singletons, and approximately 2% rests with the top ten. Sequences were obtained from PBMCs or T cells enriched from blood (not recorded which). The receptors were sampled from a woman aged 18-29 years who had recovered from COVID-19.

This sequence joins TRBV29-1 and TRBJ1-1, with D possibly TRBD1 on 6 matching bases. Deletions cut 7 bases from V and 5 bases from J, with 14 bases between. CDR1 is SQVTM, CDR2 ANQGSEA, per germline. CDR3 length equals 12 residues. CDR3: CSAKQGSTEAFF. In DNA, the CDR3 is TGCAGCGCTAAACAGGGTTCAACTGAAGCTTTCTTT.

The chain combines TRBV19 with TRBJ1-2, with a possible D match to TRBD1 (5 bases). Germline V CDR1 and CDR2: LNHDA, SQIVND (reference sequence). V shed 5 bases and J shed 2 bases, with 12 bases lying between them. This CDR3 region has 14 residues. CDR3 DNA: TGTGCCAGTAGTCCACCCCGACAGAACTATGGCTACACCTTC. It yields the protein CASSPPRQNYGYTF.

J is TRBJ2-3 and V is TRBV9, with D maybe TRBD1 (5 bases). There are 15 residues in the CDR3. Trimming cost V 0 bases and J 3 bases, with 11 bases left between them. CDR1 is SGDLS and CDR2 is YYNGEE in the germline V gene. This CDR3 is CASSVVGRATDTQYF. The CDR3 DNA follows: TGTGCCAGCAGCGTAGTCGGCAGGGCTACAGATACGCAGTATTTT.

This clone was recorded a few times. V is TRBV5-8 and J is TRBJ1-2, with D unclear. This CDR3 spans 15 amino acids. CDR1 is SGHTS, CDR2 YDEGEE, per germline. V lost 0 bases and J lost 6, with 15 bases in between. CDR3 loop: CASSLVAGVIDGYTF. CDR3 DNA sequence: TGTGCCAGCAGCTTGGTTGCCGGGGTCATTGATGGCTACACCTTC.

This sequence joins TRBV15 and TRBJ2-1; 9 nucleotides agree with TRBD2. Germline assignment: CDR1 LNHNV and CDR2 YYDKDF (reference sequence). This CDR3 has 16 amino acids. V lost 4 bases, J lost 8 bases, and 12 bases stayed unmatched. The CDR3 coding sequence is TGTGCCACCAGCACCGGCCTAGCGGGAAAAGCCGATGAGCAGTTCTTC. Protein product: CATSTGLAGKADEQFF.

The chain combines TRBV12-3 or TRBV12-4 with TRBJ1-2, with a possible D match to TRBD1 (5 bases). The CDR3 loop spans 13 amino acids. Trimming stripped 7 bases from V and 3 bases from J, with 12 bases between. The CDR3 sequence is CASTFAGDYGYTF. The CDR3, as DNA: TGTGCCAGCACCTTCGCGGGGGACTATGGCTACACCTTC.